This passage covers 32 T cell receptor beta chains from one sample sequenced in a study of cytomegalovirus exposure and HLA in healthy donors. The PCR contained 60 Vbeta and 13 Jbeta primers. Clones were sequenced by immunoSEQ multiplex PCR, and TCRdb holds only the in-frame ones, with some missing. Of over 150,000 clones in the sample, more than 70% were seen once. Sequencing was performed on PBMCs. These receptors all stem from a man between 60 and 75 years old in good health and CMV-seronegative.

This clone was observed a handful of times. The chain links TRBV7-8 to TRBJ1-4; 7 bases align to TRBD1. From germline, CDR1 is SGHVS and CDR2 FQNEAQ. Trimming at V came to 5 bases and at J to 4 bases, leaving 4 bases not matched to a gene. The CDR3 totals 14 residues. The CDR3 loop reads CASSQQGVNEKLFF. The DNA of the CDR3 is TGTGCCAGCAGCCAGCAGGGGGTTAATGAAAAACTGTTTTTT.

This clone came up once. This rearrangement joins TRBV19 to TRBJ1-5; D is uncertain. This CDR3 has 14 residues. CDR1 is LNHDA, CDR2 SQIVND, per germline (reference sequence). V dropped 6 bases and J dropped 2 bases, with 11 bases sitting between them. CDR3 region: CASRSLAGNQPQHF. The CDR3 DNA reads as TGTGCCAGTAGATCATTAGCCGGCAATCAGCCCCAGCATTTT.

As concerns this clone: Other nucleotide sequences from this sample produce the same CDR3. This sequence joins TRBV28 and TRBJ1-2, with D unresolved. Germline V gives CDR1 MDHEN, CDR2 SYDVKM. CDR3 length equals 13 residues. Trimming took off 2 bases at V and 4 bases at J, with 8 bases between the two ends. Here the CDR3 DNA reads TGTGCCAGCAGTTTAGGGCAGTTCTATGGCTACACCTTC. It specifies CASSLGQFYGYTF.

V and J are TRBV5-4 and TRBJ1-2; D remains unclear. The CDR3 spans 13 residues. Trimming took off 4 bases at V and 7 bases at J, with 14 bases between the two ends. Germline V gene sequence: CDR1 SGHNT, CDR2 YYREEE (reference sequence). The CDR3 region is CASSVGGEGGYTF. CDR3 nucleotides: TGTGCCAGCAGCGTTGGTGGGGAGGGTGGCTACACCTTC.

The chain uses TRBV18 and TRBJ2-3, with D maybe TRBD2 (6 bases). V was pared by 4 bases and J by 6 bases, with 14 bases between. The CDR3 has 14 residues. CDR1 KGHSH and CDR2 LQKENI come from the germline V gene. The CDR3 region has the DNA TGTGCCAGCTCACAACTAACTAGCCCCGATACGCAGTATTTT. Translation gives CASSQLTSPDTQYF.

The V gene is TRBV4-3, the J gene TRBJ1-3, with D unresolved. Germline CDR1 LGHNA, CDR2 YSLEER. Trimming removed 4 bases from V and 0 bases from J, with 10 bases in between. The CDR3 has 15 residues. The DNA for the CDR3 is TGCGCCAGCAGCCGAAGCCGCCTCTCTGGAAACACCATATATTTT. Its translation: CASSRSRLSGNTIYF.

This rearrangement joins TRBV28 to TRBJ1-6; 7 positions agree with TRBD1. J was trimmed by 5 bases and V by 7 bases; bases with no gene match: 5. The length of the CDR3 is 14 residues. CDR1 is MDHEN, CDR2 SYDVKM, per germline. DNA for the CDR3: TGTGCCAGCAAGGGGGCATGGAATAATTCACCCCTCCACTTT. Its protein is CASKGAWNNSPLHF.

The chain links TRBV7-9 to TRBJ1-6; weak D call: TRBD1 (5 bases). The CDR3 has 14 amino acids. Germline CDR1 and CDR2: SEHNR and FQNEAQ (reference sequence). Trimming pared 5 bases from V and 9 bases from J, leaving 14 bases between. In nucleotides, the CDR3 is TGTGCCAGCAGCCTAATGACAGACCTTTCACCCCTCCACTTT. It encodes CASSLMTDLSPLHF.

The chain recombines TRBV6-1 with TRBJ2-7; D is perhaps TRBD1 (6 bases). With 2 bases removed from V and 3 bases from J, the gap between germline ends came to 11 bases. The CDR3 is 14 amino acids. CDR1 and CDR2 (germline): MNHNS, SASEGT. The CDR3 here is CASSEYRVDYEQYF. CDR3 in DNA: TGTGCCAGCAGTGAATACAGGGTGGACTACGAGCAGTACTTC.

The table lists this clone with a count of one. The chain carries TRBV9 and TRBJ1-2; possible D gene TRBD1, 5 bases. Trimming shortened V by 5 bases and J by 1 base, and 9 bases separated the two germline ends. Germline V gives CDR1 SGDLS, CDR2 YYNGEE. CDR3 size: 13 residues. The CDR3 DNA is TGTGCCAGCAGTCCCGACAGTAACTATGGCTACACCTTC. Amino acid sequence: CASSPDSNYGYTF.

This chain uses TRBV7-6 with TRBJ2-2; maybe TRBD2 (6 bases). This CDR3 comprises 16 residues. CDR1 SGHVS and CDR2 FNYEAQ come from the germline V gene. V was cut by 2 bases and J by 3 bases, with 13 bases left in between. CDR3 sequence reads: CASSLNARGDTGELFF. CDR3 sequence (DNA): TGTGCCAGCAGCTTAAATGCCCGCGGGGACACCGGGGAGCTGTTTTTT. Full variable domain (rest looked up from reference TRBV7-6 and TRBJ2-2): GAGVSQSPRYKVTKRGQDVALRCDPISGHVSLYWYRQALGQGPEFLTYFNYEAQQDKSGLPNDRFSAERPEGSISTLTIQRTEQRDSAMYRCASSLNARGDTGELFFGEGSRLTVL.

V gene TRBV7-9 combines with J gene TRBJ2-7; D gene uncertain. The germline V and J ends were trimmed by 1 base and 0 bases, with 7 bases remaining between them. The germline V gene has CDR1 SEHNR and CDR2 FQNEAQ (reference sequence). This CDR3 spans 14 amino acids. CDR3: CASSLDQVSYEQYF. The CDR3 DNA sequence: TGTGCCAGCAGCTTAGATCAGGTCTCCTACGAGCAGTACTTC.

This clone has just a few counts. This chain joins TRBV10-3 and TRBJ2-2; D possibly corresponds to TRBD2 (5 bases). This CDR3 has 13 amino acids. Germline-derived CDR1 and CDR2 are ENHRY and SYGVKD. Between the trimmed V and J ends, which lost 3 bases and 5 bases, there was a span of 7 bases. CDR3: CAISDPGTGELFF. CDR3 nucleotide sequence: TGTGCCATCAGTGACCCGGGGACCGGGGAGCTGTTTTTT.

The genes are TRBV6-5 and TRBJ2-1, with 8 bases aligning to TRBD2. Unmatched junction bases numbered 8, after V lost 2 bases and J lost 8 bases. Germline V lookup: CDR1 MNHEY, CDR2 SVGAGI. The CDR3 extends over 15 amino acids. The CDR3 region is CASSYPGGGVYEQFF. The CDR3 nucleotides read TGTGCCAGCAGTTACCCCGGGGGGGGCGTCTATGAGCAGTTCTTC.

The chain recombines TRBV9 with TRBJ2-5; 7 bases agree with TRBD1. Germline CDR1 is SGDLS and CDR2 is YYNGEE. The V and J ends lost 0 bases and 11 bases, in that order; junction bases with no gene match: 7. The CDR3 is 13 amino acids. The CDR3 region is CASSVGAKGQQYF. The CDR3 DNA reads as TGTGCCAGCAGCGTAGGGGCAAAGGGACAGCAGTACTTC.

The table lists this clone with a count of one. One end of the junction fails to match germline, which may point to a read error. The chain is built from TRBV18 and TRBJ2-7; the D gene could be TRBD1 or TRBD2 (6 bases each). Germline CDR1 and CDR2: KGHSH and LQKENI. The CDR3 consists of 13 residues. The CDR3 sequence: CASSPPGATQQYF. The CDR3 coding sequence is TGTGCCAGCTCGCCACCGGGGGCGACCCAGCAGTACTTC. Looking up the rest from reference TRBV18 and TRBJ2-7 gives the full variable domain: NAGVMQNPRHLVRRRGQEARLRCSPMKGHSHVYWYRQLPEEGLKFMVYLQKENIIDESGMPKERFSAEFPKEGPSILRIQQVVRGDSAAYFCASSPPGATQQYFGPGTRLTVT.

The chain couples TRBV11-2 to TRBJ2-5; perhaps TRBD1 as D (5 bases). The DNA end favors TRBJ2-7, so the J call may be wrong. The germline CDR1 and CDR2 sequences are SGHAT and FQNNGV. The CDR3 spans 14 residues. CDR3 DNA sequence: TGTGCCAGCAGCTTTAGGGGTAATAGCTACGAGCAGTACTTC. It translates to CASSFRGNSYEQYF.

Only a few counts were recorded for this clone. The V and J genes are TRBV27 and TRBJ2-7; 7 positions agree with TRBD1. The trim removed 6 bases at V and 3 bases at J, leaving 8 bases unmatched. Germline V gene sequence: CDR1 MNHEY, CDR2 SMNVEV (reference sequence). The length of the CDR3 is 14 residues. CDR3 bases: TGTGCCAGCAGCAAGACAGGGTATAACTACGAGCAGTACTTC. Its translation is CASSKTGYNYEQYF.

The chain combines TRBV7-9 with TRBJ1-1; 7 bases align to TRBD1. Germline trimming cut 4 bases from V and 1 base from J; bases unmatched to any gene: 3. This CDR3 comprises 14 residues. Germline CDR1 reads SEHNR; CDR2 reads FQNEAQ (reference sequence). As DNA, the CDR3 is TGTGCCAGCAGCTCCGCAGGGGGGAACACTGAAGCTTTCTTT. This sequence encodes CASSSAGGNTEAFF. Full variable domain (remainder filled in from reference TRBV7-9 and TRBJ1-1): DTGVSQNPRHKITKRGQNVTFRCDPISEHNRLYWYRQTLGQGPEFLTYFQNEAQLEKSRLLSDRFSAERPKGSFSTLEIQRTEQGDSAMYLCASSSAGGNTEAFFGQGTRLTVV.

This clone was seen a handful of times. The J gene is TRBJ1-3, the V gene TRBV6-6, with D perhaps matching TRBD1 (6 bases). The CDR3 runs 14 residues. Germline CDR1 is MNHNY and CDR2 is SVGAGI (reference sequence). Trimming cost V 6 bases and J 0 bases, with 9 bases left between them. The CDR3 spells CASSWTASGNTIYF. The CDR3 DNA reads TGTGCCAGCAGCTGGACAGCCTCTGGAAACACCATATATTTT.

This sequence joins TRBV28 and TRBJ2-7; D is ambiguous. The germline V gene has CDR1 MDHEN and CDR2 SYDVKM. CDR3 length: 17 residues. The V end lost 6 bases, the J end lost 0 bases, and 21 bases lay between the germline ends. The CDR3 DNA follows: TGTGCCAGCAGCGAACCCTTCGAGGCAGCCGCCTCCTACGAGCAGTACTTC. This translates into CASSEPFEAAASYEQYF.

The chain has TRBV19 and TRBJ1-1; unclear D gene. The V gene's germline CDR1 is LNHDA and CDR2 SQIVND (reference sequence). The CDR3 covers 17 residues. Trimming shortened V by 1 base and J by 2 bases, and 17 bases separated the two germline ends. The CDR3 loop reads CASSIAPPVQKNTEAFF. The CDR3 bases are TGTGCCAGTAGTATAGCCCCTCCCGTACAGAAAAACACTGAAGCTTTCTTT.

The rearrangement joins TRBV28 to TRBJ1-2; a weak D match, TRBD1 (5 bases). Looked up from germline, CDR1 is MDHEN and CDR2 is SYDVKM. The CDR3 runs to 14 residues. With 9 bases removed from V and 4 bases from J, the gap between germline ends came to 18 bases. The DNA of the CDR3 is TGTGCCAGTCAAATGGGCGGGGGTATCTATGGCTACACCTTC. This gives the protein CASQMGGGIYGYTF.

The chain couples TRBV5-6 to TRBJ2-5; 10 bases align to TRBD2. This CDR3 is built from 15 residues. CDR1 and CDR2 (germline): SGHDT, YYEEEE. The ends lost 1 base at V and 5 bases at J; junction bases unmatched: 5. The CDR3 DNA reads as TGTGCCAGCAGCTTGCCCACTAGCGGGACGGAGACCCAGTACTTC. Amino acid sequence: CASSLPTSGTETQYF.

To note about this clone: Sequence at one end of the junction differs from germline and may be a read error. The chain joins TRBV7-9 to TRBJ1-2; D ambiguous. This CDR3 is 13 amino acids long. CDR1 is SEHNR and CDR2 is FQNEAQ in the germline V gene (reference sequence). The DNA of the CDR3 is TGTTCCAGCAGCTTTACTGAGTTCTATGGCTACACCTTC. Residues: CSSSFTEFYGYTF.

The V and J genes are TRBV7-2 and TRBJ1-2; D may be TRBD1 (6 bases). V lost 8 bases, J lost 4 bases, and 20 bases lay in between. This CDR3 is built from 15 residues. Looked up from germline, CDR1 is SGHTA and CDR2 is FQGNSA. CDR3 nucleotide sequence: TGTGCCAGCGCCGAAAGTCCAGGGGCGTTCTATGGCTACACCTTC. It is translated as CASAESPGAFYGYTF.

In this sample, this clone turned up a few times. At one boundary the junction diverges from the germline segment, which might be a read error. The chain employs TRBV7-9 and TRBJ2-3; the match to TRBD2 covers 8 bases. There are 17 residues in the CDR3. Per the germline V gene, CDR1 is SEHNR and CDR2 is FQNEAQ (reference sequence). CDR3 loop: CSSSLGLAGPGSDTQYF. Written as DNA, the CDR3 is TGTTCCAGCAGCTTAGGGCTAGCGGGCCCGGGGTCAGATACGCAGTATTTT.

The chain carries TRBV19 and TRBJ2-2; TRBD1 is a possible D gene (6 bases). CDR3 length: 15 residues. Germline CDR1 reads LNHDA; CDR2 reads SQIVND (reference sequence). The V end lost 3 bases, the J end lost 7 bases, and 15 bases lay between the germline ends. The CDR3 nucleotides are TGTGCCAGTAGTATCGGAAGGGGGACGGGCGGGGAGCTGTTTTTT. The encoded protein is CASSIGRGTGGELFF.

Comments on this clone: Within the sample, other DNA sequences also encode this same CDR3. The chain links TRBV6-4 to TRBJ2-7, with a possible D match to TRBD2 (6 bases). The CDR3 length is 15 residues. CDR1 is MRHNA, CDR2 SNTAGT, per germline. Deletions cut 11 bases from V and 5 bases from J, with 25 bases between. The CDR3 DNA is TGTGCCTCAGCAGTCCGGGAGCGAGGGGCCAACGAGCAGTACTTC. Amino acid sequence: CASAVRERGANEQYF.

The V gene is TRBV7-3, the J gene TRBJ2-7; D is perhaps TRBD2 (5 bases). Between the trimmed V and J ends, which lost 4 bases and 6 bases, there was a span of 13 bases. The CDR3 covers 13 residues. From germline, CDR1 is SGHTA and CDR2 FQGTGA. DNA of the CDR3: TGTGCCAGCAGCTGGGGAGAAGGACGCGAGCAGTACTTC. Translating gives CASSWGEGREQYF.

This chain connects TRBV7-9 to TRBJ2-3; D might be TRBD1 (5 bases). Germline V gene lookup returns CDR1 SEHNR and CDR2 FQNEAQ (reference sequence). The V end lost 1 base, the J end lost 6 bases, and 11 bases lay between the germline ends. The CDR3 extends over 14 amino acids. The CDR3 protein is CASSLGTGSDTQYF. The CDR3 coding sequence is TGTGCCAGCAGCTTAGGAACAGGCAGTGATACGCAGTATTTT.

The chain recombines TRBV11-2 with TRBJ2-7; weak D call: TRBD2 (5 bases). Germline loops: CDR1 SGHAT, CDR2 FQNNGV. This CDR3 region has 13 residues. V lost 5 bases and J lost 0, with 8 bases in between. The CDR3 DNA reads TGTGCCAGCAGCCCCGAGGGCTCCTACGAGCAGTACTTC. Its translation: CASSPEGSYEQYF.